This TCR beta chain was sequenced for a study of blood T cell repertoires in COVID-19. Across the whole study: Nucleic acid was either cDNA or gDNA, and it came from T cells, B-cell-depleted T cells, or PBMCs.

The CDR3 consists of 15 residues. The germline V gene encodes CDR1 MNHEY and CDR2 SVGAGI. V shed 2 bases and J shed 2 bases, with 13 bases lying between them. Some clones are missing from TCRdb's copy, which holds only in-frame ones; the method was immunoSEQ multiplex PCR. This table holds 200,000 to 300,000 clones, 84% found once. The source is a human donor in a cohort sampled during active COVID-19. The rearrangement uses TRBV6-5 and TRBJ2-7; D is possibly TRBD1 (6 bases). The sequenced material came from peripheral blood. The CDR3 DNA follows: TGTGCCAGCAGTTACAACGGACAGCAGACCTACGAGCAGTACTTC. Translated, it gives CASSYNGQQTYEQYF.